Shown below are 6 T cell receptor beta chains from a single sample sequenced in a study of cytomegalovirus exposure and HLA in healthy donors. PCR was performed using 60 Vbeta and 13 Jbeta primers. Here immunoSEQ multiplex PCR was the method, and the copy in TCRdb shows in-frame clones only, minus some. The sample contains roughly 160,000 clones, about 88% of which appear only once. The material sequenced was PBMCs. These receptors originate from a young man in good health and CMV-seropositive.

DNA for the CDR3: TGTGCCACCCGAAAGGAAGCGGCGGGAGGGCACGACGAGCAGTACTTC. Its translation is CATRKEAAGGHDEQYF. V gene TRBV2 combines with J gene TRBJ2-7; 9 nucleotides align to TRBD2. CDR3 size: 16 residues. CDR1 is SNHLY, CDR2 FYNNEI, per germline. J gave up 5 bases and V 10 bases, and 18 bases lay outside the gene matches.

The genes are TRBV5-4 and TRBJ2-7; weak D call: TRBD1 (6 bases). The CDR3 sequence is 14 residues long. Germline CDR1 is SGHNT and CDR2 is YYREEE (reference sequence). The V end was cut by 4 bases, the J end by 3 bases, with 14 bases between. CDR3 loop: CASSEALQGYEQYV. The CDR3 DNA sequence: TGTGCCAGCAGCGAGGCTCTACAGGGCTACGAGCAGTACGTC.

The rearrangement joins TRBV7-2 to TRBJ2-3; tentative D call: TRBD2 (5 bases). The germline gives CDR1 SGHTA, CDR2 FQGNSA. The V end lost 1 base, the J end lost 2 bases, and 16 bases lay between the germline ends. This CDR3 is built from 17 residues. DNA for the CDR3: TGTGCCAGCAGCTTAGTTCGGGGAACTTATATCACAGATACGCAGTATTTT. It is translated as CASSLVRGTYITDTQYF.

The J gene is TRBJ2-3, the V gene TRBV29-1; possible D gene TRBD2, 5 bases. V was pared by 7 bases and J by 0 bases, with 17 bases between. The CDR3 loop spans 15 amino acids. Germline CDR1 and CDR2: SQVTM and ANQGSEA. In DNA form, the CDR3 reads TGCAGCGCTCTACTAGAATTGACTAGCACAGATACGCAGTATTTT. Translation gives CSALLELTSTDTQYF.

This clone was seen a single time. This chain links TRBV11-2 with TRBJ1-4; the D gene is possibly TRBD1 (5 bases). The germline V gene encodes CDR1 SGHAT and CDR2 FQNNGV. Trimming took 5 bases from V and 3 from J, leaving 10 bases between them. CDR3 length: 14 residues. CDR3 sequence reads: CASSTRAANEKLFF. CDR3 coding DNA: TGTGCCAGCAGCACCAGGGCTGCTAATGAAAAACTGTTTTTT.

This clone was seen more than once but under ten times. This CDR3 is also generated by other DNA sequences in the sample. For the CDR3, the DNA is TGTGCCAGCAGTTTTCCGACTAGCGGCCGAGGGACCCAGTACTTC. Translated, it gives CASSFPTSGRGTQYF. The chain has TRBV6-5 and TRBJ2-5; 9 bases match TRBD2. CDR3 length: 15 residues. Trimming took 4 bases from V and 7 from J; bases not matched to a gene: 10. The germline V gene encodes CDR1 MNHEY and CDR2 SVGAGI.